Following are 5 T cell receptor beta chains from one sample sequenced in a study of shared clonotypes between healthy human individuals. Assay: immunoSEQ multiplex PCR; the TCRdb copy retains only in-frame clones and omits some. The sample shows over a million clones, 97% to 99% of them seen only once. Specimen: naive CD4+ T cells sorted from blood. Stated subset: CD45RA+ positively selected. Receptors were obtained from a man aged 25 to 40 in good health.

J is TRBJ2-6 and V is TRBV5-1; 7 nucleotides match TRBD1. The CDR3 sequence is 20 residues long. Germline-derived CDR1 and CDR2 are SGHRS and YFSETQ. V lost 0 bases to trimming and J lost 0 bases; unmatched junction nucleotides: 12. The CDR3 sequence is CASSLAAQDRRSSGANVLTF. For the CDR3, the DNA is TGCGCCAGCAGCTTGGCAGCTCAGGACAGGAGAAGCTCTGGGGCCAACGTCCTGACTTTC. Supplemented by reference TRBV5-1 and TRBJ2-6, the full variable domain reads KAGVTQTPRYLIKTRGQQVTLSCSPISGHRSVSWYQQTPGQGLQFLFEYFSETQRNKGNFPGRFSGRQFSNSRSEMNVSTLELGDSALYLCASSLAAQDRRSSGANVLTFGAGSRLTVL.

For this clone: This CDR3 is also generated by other DNA sequences in the sample. The CDR3 DNA follows: TGCGCCAGCAGCTTGACCGAGACCCAGTACTTC. Translation gives CASSLTETQYF. The rearrangement uses TRBV5-1 and TRBJ2-5; D unclear. Germline lookup yields CDR1 SGHRS and CDR2 YFSETQ. There are 11 residues in the CDR3. V dropped 1 base and J dropped 5 bases, with 3 bases sitting between them. The full variable domain, rest sourced from reference TRBV5-1 and TRBJ2-5, is KAGVTQTPRYLIKTRGQQVTLSCSPISGHRSVSWYQQTPGQGLQFLFEYFSETQRNKGNFPGRFSGRQFSNSRSEMNVSTLELGDSALYLCASSLTETQYFGPGTRLLVL.

The CDR3 spells CASSLAGGRADTQYF. CDR3 coding DNA: TGTGCCAGCAGTTTAGCGGGAGGAAGGGCAGATACGCAGTATTTT. This chain uses TRBV6-1 with TRBJ2-3, with TRBD2 matching over 10 bases. Trimming at V came to 5 bases and at J to 4 bases, leaving 6 bases not matched to a gene. Per germline, CDR1 MNHNS and CDR2 SASEGT. The CDR3 totals 15 residues.

Note on this clone: Distinct nucleotide sequences in the sample also encode this CDR3. The chain's CDR3 is CASSVVPGGETQYF. In nucleotides, the CDR3 is TGTGCCAGCAGCGTAGTCCCAGGGGGGGAGACCCAGTACTTC. This chain joins TRBV9 and TRBJ2-5; TRBD1 might be the D (7 bases). The CDR3 covers 14 residues. Trimming left V 0 bases short and J 5 bases short, with 11 bases between. Germline loops: CDR1 SGDLS, CDR2 YYNGEE.

The chain couples TRBV7-9 to TRBJ1-5; 12 bases are shared with TRBD1. Germline CDR1 and CDR2: SEHNR and FQNEAQ (reference sequence). The CDR3 extends over 15 amino acids. V lost 3 bases, J lost 7 bases, and 4 bases stayed unmatched. CDR3 amino acids: CASSLGQGANQPQHF. The CDR3 DNA reads TGTGCCAGCAGCTTGGGACAGGGGGCGAACCAGCCCCAGCATTTT.